These T cell receptor beta chains were read from a single sample in a study of metastatic and nonmetastatic thyroid tumors. TCRdb reprocessed the PCR reads via MiXCR. The data hold some 41,000 clones, with 3% to 3.5% observed a single time. The sample comprised blood. The receptors were sampled from a female donor with papillary thyroid cancer or a benign thyroid nodule (not recorded which). Some clones in this sample may be carry-over from other donors' samples. Both conserved end residues are part of each CDR3. Not every row has a clone size; where given, it reads once, few, many or a size class.

>few|TRBV7-6|TRBJ1-2
CASSTRTLQGYTF
>-|TRBV2|TRBJ1-3
CASSEVRGQGNTIYF
>many|TRBV28|TRBJ1-2
CASSPQGQEMGYTF
>many|TRBV7-9|TRBJ2-5
CASSLAGIETQYF
>few|TRBV6-1|TRBJ2-7
CASSEPGSPYEQYF
>many|TRBV6-5|TRBJ2-7
CASSYSGGGYEQYF
>few|TRBV20-1|TRBJ2-7
CSAPDRAGEQYF
>few|TRBV12-3/TRBV12-4|TRBJ1-2
CASSPGTGGGYGYTF
>-|TRBV6-2/TRBV6-3|TRBJ2-6
CASSRVSGANVLTF
>-|TRBV19|TRBJ1-4
CASTESGAGDEKLFF
>few|TRBV5-1|TRBJ1-6
CASSLVGGGPESPLHF
>few|TRBV6-1|TRBJ1-2
CASSHRGGYTF
>many|TRBV10-3|TRBJ2-1
CAISDPLTSSNEQFF
>many|TRBV18|TRBJ2-7
CASSPLGNSYEQYF
>-|TRBV15|TRBJ1-1
CATSRDYAGTEAFF
>many|TRBV6-1|TRBJ2-7
CASSELSSEQYF
>many|TRBV9|TRBJ2-2
CASSVEVTGELFF
>-|TRBV28|TRBJ2-7
CASTLTGDSYEEYF
>many|TRBV20-1|TRBJ1-1
CSAGQGGLGTEAFF
>many|TRBV28|TRBJ1-2
CASSLGGTGKGYTF
>many|TRBV27|TRBJ2-7
CASSLSKTNRPYEQYF
>many|TRBV28|TRBJ2-3
CASSTRDGPGGTDTQYF
>many|TRBV24-1|TRBJ2-5
CATSDLGSGGLETQYF
>many|TRBV7-8|TRBJ2-3
CASSPLPGEDTQYF
>many|TRBV2|TRBJ1-1
CASSDLWESTEAFF
>few|TRBV6-1|TRBJ2-7
CASSDRRGGRRTYEQYF